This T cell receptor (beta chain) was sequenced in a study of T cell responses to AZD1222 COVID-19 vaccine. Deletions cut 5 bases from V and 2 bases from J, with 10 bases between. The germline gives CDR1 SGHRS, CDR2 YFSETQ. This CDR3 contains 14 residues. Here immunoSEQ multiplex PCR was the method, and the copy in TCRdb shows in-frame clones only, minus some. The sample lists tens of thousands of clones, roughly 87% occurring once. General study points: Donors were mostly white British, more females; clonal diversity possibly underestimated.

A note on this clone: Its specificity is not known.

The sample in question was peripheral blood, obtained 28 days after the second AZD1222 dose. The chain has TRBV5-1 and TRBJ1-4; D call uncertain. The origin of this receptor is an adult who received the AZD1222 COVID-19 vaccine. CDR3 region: CASRMVGTNEKLFF. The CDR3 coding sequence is TGCGCCAGCAGGATGGTTGGGACTAATGAAAAACTGTTTTTT. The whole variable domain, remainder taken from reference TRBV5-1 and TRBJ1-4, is KAGVTQTPRYLIKTRGQQVTLSCSPISGHRSVSWYQQTPGQGLQFLFEYFSETQRNKGNFPGRFSGRQFSNSRSEMNVSTLELGDSALYLCASRMVGTNEKLFFGSGTQLSVL.